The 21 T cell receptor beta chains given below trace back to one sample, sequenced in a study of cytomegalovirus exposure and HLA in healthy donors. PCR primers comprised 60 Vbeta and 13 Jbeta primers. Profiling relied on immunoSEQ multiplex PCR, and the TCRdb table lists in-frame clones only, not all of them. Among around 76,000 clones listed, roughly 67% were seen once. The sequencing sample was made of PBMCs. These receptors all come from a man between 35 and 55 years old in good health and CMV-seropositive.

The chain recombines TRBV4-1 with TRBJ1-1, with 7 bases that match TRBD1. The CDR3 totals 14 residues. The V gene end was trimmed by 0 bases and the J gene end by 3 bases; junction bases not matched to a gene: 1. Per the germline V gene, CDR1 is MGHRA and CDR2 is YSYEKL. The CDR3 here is CASSQDRGDTEAFF. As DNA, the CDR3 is TGCGCCAGCAGCCAAGACAGGGGGGACACTGAAGCTTTCTTT.

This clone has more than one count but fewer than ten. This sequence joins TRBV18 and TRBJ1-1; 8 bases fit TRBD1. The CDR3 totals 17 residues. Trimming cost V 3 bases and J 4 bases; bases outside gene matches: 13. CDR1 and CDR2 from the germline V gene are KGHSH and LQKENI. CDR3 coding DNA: TGTGCCAGCTCACCTCCGGTGTCAGGGGGCAGGAGCACTGAAGCTTTCTTT. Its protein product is CASSPPVSGGRSTEAFF.

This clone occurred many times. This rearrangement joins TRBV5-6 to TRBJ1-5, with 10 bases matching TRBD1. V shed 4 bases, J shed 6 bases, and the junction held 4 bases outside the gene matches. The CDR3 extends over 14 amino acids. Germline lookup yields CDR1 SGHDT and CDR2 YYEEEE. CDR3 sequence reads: CASSLGQGGQPQHF. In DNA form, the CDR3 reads TGTGCCAGCAGCCTCGGACAGGGGGGTCAGCCCCAGCATTTT.

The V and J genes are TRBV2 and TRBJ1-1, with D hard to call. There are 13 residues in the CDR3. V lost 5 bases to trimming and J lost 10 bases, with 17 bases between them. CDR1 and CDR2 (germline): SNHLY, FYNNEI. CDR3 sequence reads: CASSFWASRGAFF. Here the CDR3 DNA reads TGTGCCAGCAGTTTTTGGGCCAGCCGGGGAGCTTTCTTT.

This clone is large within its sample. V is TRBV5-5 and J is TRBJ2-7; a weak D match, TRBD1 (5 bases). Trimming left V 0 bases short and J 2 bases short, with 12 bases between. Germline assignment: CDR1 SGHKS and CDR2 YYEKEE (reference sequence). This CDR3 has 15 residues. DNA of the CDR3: TGTGCCAGCAGCTTGGTAGGGGTACCGACCTACGAGCAGTACTTC. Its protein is CASSLVGVPTYEQYF.

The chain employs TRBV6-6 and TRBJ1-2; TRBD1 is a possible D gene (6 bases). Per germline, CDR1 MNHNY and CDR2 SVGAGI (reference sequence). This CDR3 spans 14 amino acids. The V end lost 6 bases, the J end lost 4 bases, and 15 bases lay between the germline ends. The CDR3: CASRTGTSTYGYTF. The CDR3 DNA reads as TGTGCCAGCAGAACTGGGACATCGACCTATGGCTACACCTTC.

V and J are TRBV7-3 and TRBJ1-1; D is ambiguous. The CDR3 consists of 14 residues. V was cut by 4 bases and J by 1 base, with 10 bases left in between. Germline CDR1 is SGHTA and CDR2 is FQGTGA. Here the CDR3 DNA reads TGTGCCAGCAGCTCCGACGGAGGGAACACTGAAGCTTTCTTT. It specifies CASSSDGGNTEAFF.

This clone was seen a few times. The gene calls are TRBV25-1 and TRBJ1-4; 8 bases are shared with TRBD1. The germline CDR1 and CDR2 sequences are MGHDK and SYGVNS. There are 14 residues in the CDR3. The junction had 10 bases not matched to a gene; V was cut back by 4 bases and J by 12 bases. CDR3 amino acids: CASSADRGSRELFF. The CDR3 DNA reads TGTGCCAGCAGTGCCGACAGGGGCTCCCGGGAACTGTTTTTT.

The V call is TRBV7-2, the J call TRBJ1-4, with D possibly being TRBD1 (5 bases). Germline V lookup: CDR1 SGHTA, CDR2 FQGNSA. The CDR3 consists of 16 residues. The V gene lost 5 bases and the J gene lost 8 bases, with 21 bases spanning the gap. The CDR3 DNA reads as TGTGCCAGCAGCCGATCGATGACCGGGACTGGGGAAAAACTGTTTTTT. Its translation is CASSRSMTGTGEKLFF.

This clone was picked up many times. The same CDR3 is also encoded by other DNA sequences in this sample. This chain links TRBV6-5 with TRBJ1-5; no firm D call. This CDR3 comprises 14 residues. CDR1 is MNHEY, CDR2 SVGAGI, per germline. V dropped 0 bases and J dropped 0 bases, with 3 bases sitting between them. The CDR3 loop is CASSYSYSNQPQHF. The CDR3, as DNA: TGTGCCAGCAGTTACTCATATAGCAATCAGCCCCAGCATTTT.

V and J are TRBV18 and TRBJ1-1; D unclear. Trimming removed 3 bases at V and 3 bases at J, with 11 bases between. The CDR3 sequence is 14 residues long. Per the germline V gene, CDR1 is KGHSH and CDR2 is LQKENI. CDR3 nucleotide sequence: TGTGCCAGCTCACCTGCCCTGCAGTACACTGAAGCTTTCTTT. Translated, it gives CASSPALQYTEAFF.

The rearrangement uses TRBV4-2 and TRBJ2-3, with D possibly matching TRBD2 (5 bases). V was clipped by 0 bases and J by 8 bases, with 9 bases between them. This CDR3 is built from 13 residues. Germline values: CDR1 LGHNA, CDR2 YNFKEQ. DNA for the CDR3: TGTGCCAGCAGCCAAGATCGGAGGAGTACGCAGTATTTT. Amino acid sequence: CASSQDRRSTQYF.

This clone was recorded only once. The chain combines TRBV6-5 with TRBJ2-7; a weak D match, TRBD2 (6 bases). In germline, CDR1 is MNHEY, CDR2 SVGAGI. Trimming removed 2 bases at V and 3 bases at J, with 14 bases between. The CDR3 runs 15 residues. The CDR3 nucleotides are TGTGCCAGCAGTTACGGGGGGTTCGGCAACTACGAGCAGTACTTC. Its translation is CASSYGGFGNYEQYF.

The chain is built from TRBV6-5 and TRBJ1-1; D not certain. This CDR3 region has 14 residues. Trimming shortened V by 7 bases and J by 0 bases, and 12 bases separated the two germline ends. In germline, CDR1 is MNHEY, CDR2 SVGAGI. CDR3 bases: TGTGCCAGCATTAAGGACGGGATGAACACTGAAGCTTTCTTT. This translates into CASIKDGMNTEAFF.

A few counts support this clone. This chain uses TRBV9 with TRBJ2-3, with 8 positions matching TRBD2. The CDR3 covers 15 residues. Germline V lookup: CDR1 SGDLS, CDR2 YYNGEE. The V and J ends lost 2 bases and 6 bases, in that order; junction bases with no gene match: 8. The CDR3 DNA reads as TGTGCCAGCAGCGTGGGTAGCGGGGTTAGGGATACGCAGTATTTT. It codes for CASSVGSGVRDTQYF.

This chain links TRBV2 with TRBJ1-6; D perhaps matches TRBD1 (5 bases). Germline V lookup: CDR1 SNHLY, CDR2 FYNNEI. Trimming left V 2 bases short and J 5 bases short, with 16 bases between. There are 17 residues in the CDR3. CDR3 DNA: TGTGCCAGCAGTGAAATTGGGTCGGGGGTCAATAATTCACCCCTCCACTTT. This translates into CASSEIGSGVNNSPLHF.

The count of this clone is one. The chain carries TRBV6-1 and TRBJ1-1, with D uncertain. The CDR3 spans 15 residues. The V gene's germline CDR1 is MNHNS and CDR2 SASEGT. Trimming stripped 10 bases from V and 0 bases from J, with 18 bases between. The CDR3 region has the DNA TGTGCCACCCCCGCGGCACCCACCATGAACACTGAAGCTTTCTTT. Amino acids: CATPAAPTMNTEAFF.

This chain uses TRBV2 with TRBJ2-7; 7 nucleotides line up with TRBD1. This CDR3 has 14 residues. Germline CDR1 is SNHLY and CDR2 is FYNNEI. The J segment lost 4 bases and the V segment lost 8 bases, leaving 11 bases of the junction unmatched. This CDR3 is CASLFLGQTYEQYF. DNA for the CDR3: TGTGCCAGCTTGTTCCTGGGACAGACTTACGAGCAGTACTTC.

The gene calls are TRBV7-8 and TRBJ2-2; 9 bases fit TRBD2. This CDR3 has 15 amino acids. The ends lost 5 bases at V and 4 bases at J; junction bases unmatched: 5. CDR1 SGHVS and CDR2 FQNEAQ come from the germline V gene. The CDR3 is CASSPWTSATGELFF. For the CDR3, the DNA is TGTGCCAGCAGCCCGTGGACTAGCGCCACCGGGGAGCTGTTTTTT.

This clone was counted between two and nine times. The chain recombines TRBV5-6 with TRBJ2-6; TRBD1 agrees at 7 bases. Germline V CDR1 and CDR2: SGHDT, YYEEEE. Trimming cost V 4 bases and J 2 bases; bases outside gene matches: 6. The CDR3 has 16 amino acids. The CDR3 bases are TGTGCCAGCAGCCCAAGAGGGGGCGCTGGGGCCAACGTCCTGACTTTC. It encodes CASSPRGGAGANVLTF.

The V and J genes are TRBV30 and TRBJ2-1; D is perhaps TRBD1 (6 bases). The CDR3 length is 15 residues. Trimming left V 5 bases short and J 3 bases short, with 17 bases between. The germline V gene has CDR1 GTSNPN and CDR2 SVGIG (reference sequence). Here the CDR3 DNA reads TGTGCCTGGCACGAATCAGGGGTTCTCTACAATGAGCAGTTCTTC. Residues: CAWHESGVLYNEQFF. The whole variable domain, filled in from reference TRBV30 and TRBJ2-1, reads SQTIHQWPATLVQPVGSPLSLECTVEGTSNPNLYWYRQAAGRGLQLLFYSVGIGQISSEVPQNLSASRPQDRQFILSSKKLLLSDSGFYLCAWHESGVLYNEQFFGPGTRLTVL.